The rows below give T cell receptor beta chains drawn from one sample of a study of blood T cell repertoires in COVID-19. Sequenced by immunoSEQ multiplex PCR; TCRdb stores in-frame clones only, minus some. This table holds more than 140,000 clones, roughly 82% found once. The sequenced sample was peripheral blood. Every receptor here comes from a woman between 50 and 59 years old in a cohort sampled during active or convalescent COVID-19. CDR3s include the opening cysteine and the closing phenylalanine or tryptophan. Fields, in order: CDR3 length, clone size, V gene, J gene, D gene, CDR3 DNA, CDR3 protein. D genes are given only for firm matches. Clone size, where shown, is once, few, many, or a class for clones that have expanded.

14	-	TRBV15	TRBJ1-3	-	TGTGCCACCAGCAGAGGCAGCTCTGGAAACACCATATATTTT	CATSRGSSGNTIYF
14	-	TRBV6-5	TRBJ1-6	TRBD1	TGTGCCAGCAATTACAGGGGATTTAATTCACCCCTCCACTTT	CASNYRGFNSPLHF
14	-	TRBV7-2	TRBJ2-3	-	TGTGCCAGCAGCGCAGACAGACTCACAGATACGCAGTATTTT	CASSADRLTDTQYF
14	-	TRBV10-1	TRBJ2-3	-	TGCGCCAGCAGTCCAGGACACAGAACAGATACGCAGTATTTT	CASSPGHRTDTQYF
18	few	TRBV5-1	TRBJ2-1	TRBD2	TGCGCCAGCAGCTTGTCCTCACTAGCGTTGAGCTCCTACAATGAGCAGTTCTTC	CASSLSSLALSSYNEQFF
16	-	TRBV19	TRBJ2-1	TRBD2	TGTGCCAGTAGTAGACTAGCGGGGGGCTCCTACAATGAGCAGTTCTTC	CASSRLAGGSYNEQFF
15	-	TRBV6-5	TRBJ2-3	TRBD2	TGTGCCGGTCAAGCCAGCGGGGGGGCCAGGGATACGCAGTATTTT	CAGQASGGARDTQYF
14	-	TRBV6-5	TRBJ2-3	-	TGTGCCAGCAGTTCACAGGGGGGGGCAGATACGCAGTATTTT	CASSSQGGADTQYF
16	-	TRBV5-1	TRBJ2-3	TRBD2	TGCGCCAGCAGCTTGGTGTACAGCGGGGGATCAGATACGCAGTATTTT	CASSLVYSGGSDTQYF
12	-	TRBV5-6	TRBJ1-1	TRBD1	TGTGCCAGCAGCTTGGTGGGACAGAAAGCTTTCTTT	CASSLVGQKAFF
16	-	TRBV5-6	TRBJ2-3	-	TGTGCCAGCAGCTTGGGAGCATCCTCGGCGGGCGATACGCAGTATTTT	CASSLGASSAGDTQYF
16	-	TRBV4-3	TRBJ2-3	TRBD1	TGCGCCAGCAGCCGCGGGGACAGGGCGGGGGCAGATACGCAGTATTTT	CASSRGDRAGADTQYF
15	-	TRBV5-1	TRBJ2-3	-	TGCGCCAGCAGCTTGGCTGGGGGGATCACAGATACGCAGTATTTT	CASSLAGGITDTQYF
16	-	TRBV12-5	TRBJ1-5	-	TGTGCTAGTGGTTTGGGCAGGGATTTAAACAATCAGCCCCAGCATTTT	CASGLGRDLNNQPQHF
15	-	TRBV4-3	TRBJ2-7	TRBD1	TGCGCCAGCAGCCAAGGGACAGGGGGGAACTACGAGCAGTACTTC	CASSQGTGGNYEQYF
17	-	TRBV5-5	TRBJ1-3	-	TGTGCCAGCAGCTCGGGGCCAGGGGCCAGCTTTGGAAACACCATATATTTT	CASSSGPGASFGNTIYF
14	-	TRBV19	TRBJ2-2	-	TGTGCCAGTAGTAGGCAGGGTAACACCGGGGAGCTGTTTTTT	CASSRQGNTGELFF
19	few	TRBV3-1/TRBV3-2	TRBJ1-4	TRBD1	TGTGCCAGCAGCCCGCAGGGGTGGAGACAGGGTCGCACTAATGAAAAACTGTTTTTT	CASSPQGWRQGRTNEKLFF
15	-	TRBV19	TRBJ1-1	-	TGTGCCAGTAGTATGGCCGTTACAGCGAACACTGAAGCTTTCTTT	CASSMAVTANTEAFF
17	-	TRBV3-1/TRBV3-2	TRBJ2-2	TRBD2	TGTGCCAGCAGCCAAGCTAAGCGGGGGAGCTACACCGGGGAGCTGTTTTTT	CASSQAKRGSYTGELFF
14	-	TRBV7-2	TRBJ2-2	-	TGTGCCAGCAGCGTTCAGGGGAACACCGGGGAGCTGTTTTTT	CASSVQGNTGELFF
13	few	TRBV18	TRBJ1-2	TRBD1	TGTGCCAGCAGAACCGGGACAGGGGACGGCTACACCTTC	CASRTGTGDGYTF
13	once	TRBV4-1	TRBJ2-7	-	TGCGCCAGCAGCCAACGAGACCCGGGCGAGCAGTACTTC	CASSQRDPGEQYF
14	-	TRBV25-1	TRBJ1-2	-	TGTGCCAGCAGTGACGAGGGTAACGGCTATGGCTACACCTTC	CASSDEGNGYGYTF
15	-	TRBV4-3	TRBJ1-5	-	TGCGCCAGCAGCCCGGACAGTTATAGCAATCAGCCCCAGCATTTT	CASSPDSYSNQPQHF
14	-	TRBV6-5	TRBJ1-2	TRBD1	TGTGCCAGCATTATTTGGACAGGGTCCTATGGCTACACCTTC	CASIIWTGSYGYTF
19	-	TRBV2	TRBJ1-3	TRBD1	TGTGCCAGCAGTGCCCAACCTCCCAGGGGGCTGGGGCCTGGAAACACCATATATTTT	CASSAQPPRGLGPGNTIYF
14	-	TRBV2	TRBJ2-5	TRBD1	TGTGCCAGCAGTAGGAGACAGGGGTGGGAGACCCAGTACTTC	CASSRRQGWETQYF
14	-	TRBV5-1	TRBJ2-7	-	TGCGCCAGCAGCCCCTGGACAGAGGGCGCCGAGCAGTACTTC	CASSPWTEGAEQYF
13	-	TRBV3-1/TRBV3-2	TRBJ1-1	-	TGTGCCAGCAGCCTTATGAATAGGGGGGAAGCTTTCTTT	CASSLMNRGEAFF
16	once	TRBV4-1	TRBJ2-5	-	TGCGCCAGCAGCCAAGTGCAGGCAGGGAGGAGGGAGACCCAGTACTTC	CASSQVQAGRRETQYF
14	few	TRBV9	TRBJ2-7	TRBD1	TGTGCCAGCAGCGTAGCTGACAGGGGCCACGAGCAGTACTTC	CASSVADRGHEQYF
15	-	TRBV5-1	TRBJ1-6	-	TGCGCCAGCAGCTTGTCCCGGGACATTGGTTCACCCCTCCACTTT	CASSLSRDIGSPLHF
14	-	TRBV3-1/TRBV3-2	TRBJ1-2	-	TGTACCAGCAGTGAAGGGGGTTGGAACTATGGCTACACCTTC	CTSSEGGWNYGYTF
14	-	TRBV20-1	TRBJ1-1	-	TGCAGTGCTAGTGGTCTGACACTGAACACTGAAGCTTTCTTT	CSASGLTLNTEAFF
19	-	TRBV4-1	TRBJ2-3	TRBD2	TGCGCCAGCAGCCCACACCGGGGCGGCGGGGGGGCTCGCACAGATACGCAGTATTTT	CASSPHRGGGGARTDTQYF
15	-	TRBV19	TRBJ1-6	-	TGTGCCAGTAGGGGGCAGAGCTCCTATAATTCACCCCTCCACTTT	CASRGQSSYNSPLHF
13	-	TRBV7-3	TRBJ2-3	-	TGTGCCAGCAGCTTATCAGGGGAAGATACGCAGTATTTT	CASSLSGEDTQYF
16	-	TRBV7-2	TRBJ2-3	TRBD2	TGTGCCAGCAGCTTAGGGTCTAGCGGGGGGGTAGATACGCAGTATTTT	CASSLGSSGGVDTQYF
12	-	TRBV25-1	TRBJ2-7	-	TGTGCCAGCCCTGAATGGGCCTGCGAGCAGTACTTC	CASPEWACEQYF
12	-	TRBV13	TRBJ1-2	-	TGTGCCAGCAGCTTAGGCCTCTATGGCTACACCTTC	CASSLGLYGYTF
15	once	TRBV5-1	TRBJ2-1	TRBD2	TGCGCCAGCAGCGGTCCCGGGGGAGGGTACAATGAGCAGTTCTTC	CASSGPGGGYNEQFF
16	-	TRBV24-1	TRBJ2-5	TRBD1	TGTGCCACCAGTGACGCTGATGGGACAGGGGAGGAGACCCAGTACTTC	CATSDADGTGEETQYF
12	-	TRBV3-1/TRBV3-2	TRBJ1-1	-	TGTGCCAGCAGCCTGGGGGAGGCTGAAGCTTTCTTT	CASSLGEAEAFF
14	-	TRBV18	TRBJ2-7	-	TGTGCCAGCTCAGAAGGGGCCAGCTCCTACGAGCAGTACTTC	CASSEGASSYEQYF
12	-	TRBV5-4	TRBJ1-1	-	TGTGCCAGCAGCCGGGGGGACACTGAAGCTTTCTTT	CASSRGDTEAFF
18	-	TRBV19	TRBJ2-6	TRBD1	TGTGCCAGTAGTATGTCAGCAGGGGGCATCTCTGGGGCCAACGTCCTGACTTTC	CASSMSAGGISGANVLTF
15	-	TRBV21-1	TRBJ2-1	-	TGTGCCAGCAACCCCTGGACAGGCGTATACAATGAGCAGTTCTTC	CASNPWTGVYNEQFF
13	few	TRBV6-4	TRBJ1-5	-	TGTGCCAGCAGTGACCAGGGCGGTCAGCCCCAGCATTTT	CASSDQGGQPQHF
17	-	TRBV30	TRBJ1-5	TRBD1	TGTGCCTGGAGTGTACTTGGCAGGGGGCAGGAAGATCAGCCCCAGCATTTT	CAWSVLGRGQEDQPQHF
15	-	TRBV5-6	TRBJ1-5	TRBD1	TGTGCCAGCAGCCAGGGGGCGTATAGCAATCAGCCCCAGCATTTT	CASSQGAYSNQPQHF